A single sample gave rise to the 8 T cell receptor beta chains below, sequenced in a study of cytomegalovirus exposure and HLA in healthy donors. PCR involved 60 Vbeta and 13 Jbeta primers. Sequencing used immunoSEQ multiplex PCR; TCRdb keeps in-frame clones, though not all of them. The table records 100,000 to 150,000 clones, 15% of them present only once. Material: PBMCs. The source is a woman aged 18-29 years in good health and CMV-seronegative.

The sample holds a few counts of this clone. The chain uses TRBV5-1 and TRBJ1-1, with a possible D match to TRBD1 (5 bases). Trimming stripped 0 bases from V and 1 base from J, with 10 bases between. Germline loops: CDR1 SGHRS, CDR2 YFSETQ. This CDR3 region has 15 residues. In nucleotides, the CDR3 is TGCGCCAGCAGCTTGGGGGGCTGGGGGAACACTGAAGCTTTCTTT. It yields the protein CASSLGGWGNTEAFF.

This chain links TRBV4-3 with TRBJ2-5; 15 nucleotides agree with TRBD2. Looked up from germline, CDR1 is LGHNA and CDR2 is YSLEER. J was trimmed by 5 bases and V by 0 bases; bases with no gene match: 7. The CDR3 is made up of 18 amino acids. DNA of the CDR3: TGCGCCAGCAGCCAAGATTGGACTAGCGGGGGGGCCCCCGAGACCCAGTACTTC. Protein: CASSQDWTSGGAPETQYF.

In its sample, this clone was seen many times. CDR3 nucleotide sequence: TGCAGTGCCCGCGGCACCGGGGAGCTGTTTTTT. The encoded protein is CSARGTGELFF. The genes are TRBV20-1 and TRBJ2-2; D gene uncertain. V was cut by 6 bases and J by 4 bases, with 6 bases left in between. The CDR3 length is 11 residues. CDR1 and CDR2 (germline): DFQATT, SNEGSKA (reference sequence).

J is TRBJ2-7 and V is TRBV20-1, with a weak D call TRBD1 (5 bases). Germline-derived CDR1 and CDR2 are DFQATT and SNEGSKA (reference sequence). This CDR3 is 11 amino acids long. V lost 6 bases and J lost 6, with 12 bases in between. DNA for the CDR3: TGCAGTGCAACCCCAGGGTCCGAGCAGTACTTC. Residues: CSATPGSEQYF.

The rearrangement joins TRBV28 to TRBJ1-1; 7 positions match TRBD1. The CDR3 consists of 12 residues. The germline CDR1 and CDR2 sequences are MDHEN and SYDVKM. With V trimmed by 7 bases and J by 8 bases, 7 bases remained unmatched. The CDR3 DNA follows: TGTGCCAGCAAGTGGGACAGTTTGGAAGCTTTCTTT. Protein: CASKWDSLEAFF.

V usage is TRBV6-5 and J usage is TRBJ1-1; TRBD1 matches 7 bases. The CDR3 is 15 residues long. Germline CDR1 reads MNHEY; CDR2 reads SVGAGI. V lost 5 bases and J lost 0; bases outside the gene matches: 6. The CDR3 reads CASSPTGAVNTEAFF. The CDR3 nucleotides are TGTGCCAGCAGTCCAACAGGGGCGGTGAACACTGAAGCTTTCTTT.

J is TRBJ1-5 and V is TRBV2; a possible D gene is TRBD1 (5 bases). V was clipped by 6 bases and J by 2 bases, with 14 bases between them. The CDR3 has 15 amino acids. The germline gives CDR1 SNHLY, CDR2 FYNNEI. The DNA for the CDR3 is TGTGCCAGCAGAAATACAGGATTCGGCAATCAGCCCCAGCATTTT. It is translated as CASRNTGFGNQPQHF. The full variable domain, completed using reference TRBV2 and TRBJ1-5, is EPEVTQTPSHQVTQMGQEVILRCVPISNHLYFYWYRQILGQKVEFLVSFYNNEISEKSEIFDDQFSVERPDGSNFTLKIRSTKLEDSAMYFCASRNTGFGNQPQHFGDGTRLSIL.

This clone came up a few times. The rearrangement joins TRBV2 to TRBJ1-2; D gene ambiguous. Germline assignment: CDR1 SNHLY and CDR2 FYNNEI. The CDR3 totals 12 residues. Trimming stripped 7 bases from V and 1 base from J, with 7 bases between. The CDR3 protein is CASIPDNYGYTF. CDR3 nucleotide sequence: TGTGCCAGCATCCCAGATAACTATGGCTACACCTTC.